This TCR beta chain stems from a study of T cell responses to AZD1222 COVID-19 vaccine. In the study overall: Pooled together were second doses at about 4 or about 12 weeks.

Clones were sequenced by immunoSEQ multiplex PCR, and TCRdb holds only the in-frame ones, with some missing. The sample comprises fewer than 85,000 clones, approximately 88% of which are singletons, and around 20% rests with the top ten. Turning to this clone: Its antigen is as yet unknown.

Study-level points and caveats: Most donors were white British and more were female, and clonal diversity was possibly underestimated.

The CDR3 extends over 13 amino acids. CDR1 and CDR2 (germline): MGHDK, SYGVNS. V lost 6 bases, J lost 7 bases, and 6 bases stayed unmatched. The chain is built from TRBV25-1 and TRBJ1-1, with 9 bases lining up with TRBD1. This receptor was obtained from an adult in good health. Sequencing was performed on peripheral blood, taken on day 0 of AZD1222 vaccination. The CDR3 sequence: CASRQGAIDEAFF. Here the CDR3 DNA reads TGTGCCAGCAGACAGGGGGCGATCGATGAAGCTTTCTTT.